The 15 T cell receptor beta chains reported below all come from one sample, sequenced in a study of cytomegalovirus exposure and HLA in healthy donors. The table came from immunoSEQ multiplex PCR; TCRdb's copy has only in-frame clones and leaves some out. The table records hundreds of thousands of clones, roughly 91% of them present only once. The sequenced material came from PBMCs. These receptors were collected from a woman between 18 and 30 years old in good health and CMV-seropositive.

J is TRBJ1-2 and V is TRBV9; no definite D call. Trimming removed 0 bases at V and 0 bases at J, with 9 bases between. The germline gives CDR1 SGDLS, CDR2 YYNGEE. The CDR3 loop spans 15 amino acids. The CDR3 DNA reads TGTGCCAGCAGCGTAGATGGTCTAGCTAACTATGGCTACACCTTC. Translating gives CASSVDGLANYGYTF.

The chain uses TRBV7-2 and TRBJ1-2; D call uncertain. The CDR3 contains 14 residues. V lost 2 bases and J 3 bases, leaving 10 bases between the germline ends. Germline CDR1 reads SGHTA; CDR2 reads FQGNSA. CDR3: CASSLFAADYGYTF. In DNA form, the CDR3 reads TGTGCCAGCAGCTTATTTGCAGCGGACTATGGCTACACCTTC.

The V call is TRBV9, the J call TRBJ2-7, with unresolved D. The V gene's germline CDR1 is SGDLS and CDR2 YYNGEE. V was clipped by 3 bases and J by 6 bases, with 13 bases between them. This CDR3 is built from 13 residues. CDR3 nucleotides: TGTGCCAGCAGCGCCGCCGAGGTCGGCGAGCAGTACTTC. Amino acid sequence: CASSAAEVGEQYF.

The chain combines TRBV27 with TRBJ2-3; D may be TRBD2 (6 bases). The length of the CDR3 is 15 residues. V was trimmed by 0 bases and J by 6 bases, leaving 13 bases between them. The V gene's germline CDR1 is MNHEY and CDR2 SMNVEV (reference sequence). As DNA, the CDR3 is TGTGCCAGCAGTTTATCGGGGGGAGGATACGATACGCAGTATTTT. It is translated as CASSLSGGGYDTQYF.

This chain connects TRBV27 to TRBJ2-7, with TRBD2 as a possible D gene (6 bases). CDR1 and CDR2 (germline): MNHEY, SMNVEV (reference sequence). Trimming removed 2 bases from V and 6 bases from J, with 14 bases in between. CDR3 size: 14 residues. This chain's CDR3 is CASSLAPPGSEQYF. Here the CDR3 DNA reads TGTGCCAGCAGTTTAGCCCCTCCCGGGAGCGAGCAGTACTTC.

This chain links TRBV5-6 with TRBJ1-1; 7 bases match TRBD1. This CDR3 has 12 residues. Germline CDR1 reads SGHDT; CDR2 reads YYEEEE. With V trimmed by 4 bases and J by 6 bases, 3 bases remained unmatched. The CDR3 spells CASSRQGPEAFF. The CDR3 DNA sequence: TGTGCCAGCAGCCGACAGGGCCCTGAAGCTTTCTTT.

The chain joins TRBV6-5 to TRBJ1-4; a weak D match, TRBD1 (5 bases). The CDR3 covers 15 residues. Germline V lookup: CDR1 MNHEY, CDR2 SVGAGI. The V gene lost 2 bases and the J gene lost 8 bases, with 15 bases spanning the gap. CDR3 in DNA: TGTGCCAGCAGTTACGGGGCCGCCGAAGGGGAAAAACTGTTTTTT. Its translation is CASSYGAAEGEKLFF.

The CDR3 loop reads CASSIVRDQPQHF. CDR3 coding DNA: TGTGCCAGTAGTATAGTTCGGGATCAGCCCCAGCATTTT. The gene calls are TRBV19 and TRBJ1-5; D gene ambiguous. This CDR3 region has 13 residues. Germline V lookup: CDR1 LNHDA, CDR2 SQIVND (reference sequence). V lost 1 base and J 5 bases, leaving 6 bases between the germline ends.

The chain uses TRBV7-9 and TRBJ2-7; TRBD2 aligns across 11 bases. The V and J ends lost 4 bases and 9 bases, in that order; junction bases with no gene match: 20. The CDR3 runs to 18 residues. Germline V gene lookup returns CDR1 SEHNR and CDR2 FQNEAQ (reference sequence). The CDR3 reads CASSSSKGLADLPGVQYF. The CDR3 DNA is TGTGCCAGCAGCTCGTCCAAGGGACTAGCGGATCTGCCTGGGGTGCAGTACTTC.

The V gene is TRBV4-2, the J gene TRBJ2-1; 9 nucleotides match TRBD2. Germline CDR1 LGHNA, CDR2 YNFKEQ. The CDR3 is 15 residues long. Trimming at V came to 2 bases and at J to 7 bases, leaving 6 bases not matched to a gene. CDR3 sequence (DNA): TGTGCCAGCAGCCAATCGAGGCGGGAGGGAAATGAGCAGTTCTTC. Its translation is CASSQSRREGNEQFF.

V usage is TRBV6-5 and J usage is TRBJ1-2, with D hard to call. Per germline, CDR1 MNHEY and CDR2 SVGAGI. V shed 0 bases and J shed 4 bases, with 9 bases lying between them. The CDR3 is 14 residues long. This CDR3 is CASSYSISGYGYTF. The CDR3 bases are TGTGCCAGCAGTTACTCGATTTCCGGCTATGGCTACACCTTC.

The chain joins TRBV19 to TRBJ1-2; 8 bases are a match to TRBD1. CDR3 length: 17 residues. V was clipped by 5 bases and J by 0 bases; unmatched bases: 11. Looked up from germline, CDR1 is LNHDA and CDR2 is SQIVND (reference sequence). CDR3 DNA sequence: TGTGCCAGTAGTGTTTCTCGACAGGGGCTAACTAACTATGGCTACACCTTC. The encoded protein is CASSVSRQGLTNYGYTF.

The chain has TRBV28 and TRBJ2-7; D gene ambiguous. Between the trimmed V and J ends, which lost 7 bases and 0 bases, there was a span of 7 bases. The CDR3 loop spans 12 amino acids. From germline, CDR1 is MDHEN and CDR2 SYDVKM. The CDR3 protein is CASTRSSYEQYF. The CDR3 DNA sequence: TGTGCCAGCACCAGGTCCTCCTACGAGCAGTACTTC.

The sample holds one count of this clone. This sequence joins TRBV25-1 and TRBJ1-2; TRBD1 aligns across 7 bases. V trimming: 6 bases; J trimming: 4 bases; junction bases outside the gene matches: 8. Germline V gene data show CDR1 as MGHDK and CDR2 as SYGVNS. The CDR3 runs to 14 residues. Here the CDR3 reads CASSQTGVSYGYTF. The CDR3 nucleotides read TGTGCCAGCAGCCAAACAGGGGTGAGCTATGGCTACACCTTC.

This chain links TRBV7-9 with TRBJ2-3, with a tentative D call TRBD2 (5 bases). V was pared by 1 base and J by 6 bases, with 8 bases between. Germline CDR1 and CDR2: SEHNR and FQNEAQ (reference sequence). The CDR3 consists of 13 residues. Here the CDR3 DNA reads TGTGCCAGCAGCTTAGAGTCGGGGGATACGCAGTATTTT. This sequence encodes CASSLESGDTQYF.